This TCR beta chain originates from a study of vaccination and CD4 T cells after COVID-19. Overall study context: For each participant, vaccination comprised two doses of either the BNT162b2 or the mRNA-1273 vaccine.

TCRdb analysed the PCR reads with MiXCR anew, one entry per CDR3 protein. The sample yields approximately 29,000 distinct CDR3 sequences, roughly 45% seen once. Germline V gene sequence: CDR1 DFQATT, CDR2 SNEGSKA (reference sequence). The CDR3 sequence is 14 residues long. Trimming removed 5 bases from V and 2 bases from J; junction bases left unmatched: 4. In the case of this clonotype: Its antigen is currently unknown.

Whole-study findings and limits: Recorded median SARS-CoV-2-reactive clonotype numbers increased from about 20 to 38 without reaching significance. Detection of a median roughly 87% of reactive clones in convalescent patients was confined to the period after vaccination.

As to time point: late sampling 161 to 241 days after vaccination in a few convalescent patients. The V gene is TRBV20-1, the J gene TRBJ2-2; 8 bases line up with TRBD2. This clonotype was sampled from a human donor who had recovered from COVID-19. Sequenced here: CD4+ T cells from blood, sampled about 7 months after SARS-CoV-2 vaccination. This CDR3 is CSALAGGNTGELFF. As DNA, the CDR3 is TGCAGTGCTCTAGCGGGTGGAAACACCGGGGAGCTGTTTTTT.